The source of this T cell receptor beta chain is a study of T cells expressing NK-cell markers. The CDR3 loop spans 15 amino acids. The V gene's germline CDR1 is MDHEN and CDR2 SYDVKM. TCRdb re-called the 5' RACE reads and gives one entry per CDR3 protein, without DNA. Found here are some 500,000 distinct CDR3 sequences; the top ten clones hold 1.4%. The chain combines TRBV28 with TRBJ1-1. This TCR derives from a woman in her forties or fifties in good health. The specimen sequenced was blood T cells: a sorted CD56 or NKG2C T cell subset, CD4+ or CD8+ T cells, or bulk PBMC T cells (not recorded which). CDR3 protein: CASSTPFEGNTEAFF.